This T cell receptor (beta chain) was profiled in a study of CD8+CD57+ T cells in acquired aplastic anemia. For the study at large: Sorting CD4+ and CD8+ cells gave DNA averaging 3.2 ug.

Sequencing involved patients with CD8+CD57+ cell expansion previously shown by flow cytometry. All participating patients were living with severe acquired aplastic anemia. Receipt of therapy had not occurred in any patient by the time of blood sampling. J gave up 9 bases and V 4 bases, and 5 bases lay outside the gene matches. Germline CDR1 and CDR2: SGHRS and YFSETQ. This CDR3 spans 13 amino acids. The use of genomic DNA as template underpinned the TCR beta VDJ and CDR3 profiling. TCRdb redid the calling of the reads with MiXCR, one entry per CDR3 protein. This sample has around 150,000 distinct CDR3 sequences, with roughly 48% found just once.

The clonotype originates from a human donor with aplastic anemia. The rearrangement joins TRBV5-1 to TRBJ2-3, with 10 bases lining up with TRBD1. The sequencing input was sorted CD4+, CD8+, or CD8+CD57+ T cells (not recorded which) from PBMCs. Written as DNA, the CDR3 is TGCGCCAGCAGCCTAGGACAGGGGGGGACGCAGTATTTT. Translated, it gives CASSLGQGGTQYF.